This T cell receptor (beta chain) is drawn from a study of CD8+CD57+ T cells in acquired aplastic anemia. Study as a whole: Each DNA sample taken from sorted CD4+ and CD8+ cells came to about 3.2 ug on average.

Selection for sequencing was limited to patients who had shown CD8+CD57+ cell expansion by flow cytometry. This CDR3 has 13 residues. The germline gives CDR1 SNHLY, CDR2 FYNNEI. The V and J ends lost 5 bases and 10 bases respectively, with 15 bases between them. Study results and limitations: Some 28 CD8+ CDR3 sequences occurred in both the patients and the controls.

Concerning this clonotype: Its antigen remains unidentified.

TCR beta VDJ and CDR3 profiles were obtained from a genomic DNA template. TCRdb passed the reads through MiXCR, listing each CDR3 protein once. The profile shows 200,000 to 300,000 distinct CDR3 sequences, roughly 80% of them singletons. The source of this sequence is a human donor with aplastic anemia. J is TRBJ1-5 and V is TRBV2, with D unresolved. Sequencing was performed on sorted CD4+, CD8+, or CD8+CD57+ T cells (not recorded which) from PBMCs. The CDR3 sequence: CASSTSGPGPQHF. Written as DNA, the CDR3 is TGTGCCAGCAGTACATCAGGTCCAGGACCCCAGCATTTT. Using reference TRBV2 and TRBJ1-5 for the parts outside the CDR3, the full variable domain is EPEVTQTPSHQVTQMGQEVILRCVPISNHLYFYWYRQILGQKVEFLVSFYNNEISEKSEIFDDQFSVERPDGSNFTLKIRSTKLEDSAMYFCASSTSGPGPQHFGDGTRLSIL.